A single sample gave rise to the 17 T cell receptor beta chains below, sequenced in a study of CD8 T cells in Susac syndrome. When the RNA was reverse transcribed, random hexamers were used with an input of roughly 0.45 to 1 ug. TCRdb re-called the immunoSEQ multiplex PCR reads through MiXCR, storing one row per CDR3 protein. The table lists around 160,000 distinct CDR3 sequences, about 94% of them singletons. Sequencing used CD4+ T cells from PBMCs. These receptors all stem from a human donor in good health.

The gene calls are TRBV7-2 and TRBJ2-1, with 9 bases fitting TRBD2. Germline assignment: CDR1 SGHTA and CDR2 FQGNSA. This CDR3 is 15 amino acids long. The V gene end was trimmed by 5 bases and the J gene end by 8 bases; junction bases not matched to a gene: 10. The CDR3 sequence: CASSPLAGGQHEQFF. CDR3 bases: TGTGCCAGCAGCCCTCTGGCGGGGGGGCAGCATGAGCAGTTCTTC.

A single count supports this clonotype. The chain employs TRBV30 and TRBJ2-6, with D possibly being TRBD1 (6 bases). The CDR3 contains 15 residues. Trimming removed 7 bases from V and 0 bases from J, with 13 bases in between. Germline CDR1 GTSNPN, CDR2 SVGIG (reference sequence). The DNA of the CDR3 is TGTGCCTCGGACAGTGCTAGCTCTGGGGCCAACGTCCTGACTTTC. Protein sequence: CASDSASSGANVLTF.

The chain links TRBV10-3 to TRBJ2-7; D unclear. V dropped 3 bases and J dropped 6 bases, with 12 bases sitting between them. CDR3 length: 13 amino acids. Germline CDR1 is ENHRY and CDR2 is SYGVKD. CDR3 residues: CAISEEELGEQYF. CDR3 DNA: TGTGCCATCAGTGAAGAGGAATTGGGCGAGCAGTACTTC.

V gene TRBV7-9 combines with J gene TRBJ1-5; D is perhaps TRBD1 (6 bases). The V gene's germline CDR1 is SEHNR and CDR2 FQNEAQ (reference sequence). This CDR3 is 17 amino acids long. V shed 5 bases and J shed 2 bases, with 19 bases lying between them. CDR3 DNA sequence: TGTGCCAGCAGCCCTCAAGGGGGGAGAAGCGGCAATCAGCCCCAGCATTTT. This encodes CASSPQGGRSGNQPQHF.

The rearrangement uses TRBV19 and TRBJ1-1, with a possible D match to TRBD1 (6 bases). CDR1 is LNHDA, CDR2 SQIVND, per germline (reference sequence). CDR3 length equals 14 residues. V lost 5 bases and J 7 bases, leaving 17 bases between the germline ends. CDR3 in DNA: TGTGCCAGTAGTCCGGGGGGGGACATACTTGAAGCTTTCTTT. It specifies CASSPGGDILEAFF.

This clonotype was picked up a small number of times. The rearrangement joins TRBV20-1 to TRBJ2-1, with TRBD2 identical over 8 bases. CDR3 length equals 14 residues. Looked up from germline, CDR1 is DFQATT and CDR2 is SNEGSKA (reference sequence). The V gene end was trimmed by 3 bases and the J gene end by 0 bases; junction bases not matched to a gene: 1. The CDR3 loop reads CSASGGASYNEQFF. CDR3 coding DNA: TGCAGTGCTAGCGGGGGGGCCTCCTACAATGAGCAGTTCTTC.

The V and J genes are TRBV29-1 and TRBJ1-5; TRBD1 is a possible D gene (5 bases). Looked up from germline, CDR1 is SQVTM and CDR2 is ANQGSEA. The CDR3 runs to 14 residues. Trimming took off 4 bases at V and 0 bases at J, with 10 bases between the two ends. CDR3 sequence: CSVVGPDSNQPQHF. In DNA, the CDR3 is TGCAGCGTTGTGGGACCGGATAGCAATCAGCCCCAGCATTTT.

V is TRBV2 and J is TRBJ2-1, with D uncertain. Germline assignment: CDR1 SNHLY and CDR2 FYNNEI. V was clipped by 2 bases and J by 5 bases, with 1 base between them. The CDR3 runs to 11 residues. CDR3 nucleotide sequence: TGTGCCAGCAGTGAACACAATGAGCAGTTCTTC. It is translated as CASSEHNEQFF.

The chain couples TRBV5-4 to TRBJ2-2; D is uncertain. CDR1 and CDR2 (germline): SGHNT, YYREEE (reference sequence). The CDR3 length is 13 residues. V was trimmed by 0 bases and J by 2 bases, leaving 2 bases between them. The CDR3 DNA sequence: TGTGCCAGCAGCTTGGACAACACCGGGGAGCTGTTTTTT. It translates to CASSLDNTGELFF.

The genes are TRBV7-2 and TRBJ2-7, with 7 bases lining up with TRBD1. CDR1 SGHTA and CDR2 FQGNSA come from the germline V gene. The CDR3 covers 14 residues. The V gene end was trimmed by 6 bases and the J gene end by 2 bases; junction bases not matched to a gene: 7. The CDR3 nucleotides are TGTGCCAGCAGAACGGGACAGATGACCTACGAGCAGTACTTC. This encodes CASRTGQMTYEQYF.

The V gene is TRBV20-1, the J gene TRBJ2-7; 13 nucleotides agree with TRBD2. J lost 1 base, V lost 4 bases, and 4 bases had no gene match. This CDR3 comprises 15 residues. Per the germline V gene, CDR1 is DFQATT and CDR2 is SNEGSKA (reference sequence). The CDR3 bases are TGCAGTGCTAAGGGACTAGCGGGGCTTTCCTACGAGCAGTACTTC. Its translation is CSAKGLAGLSYEQYF.

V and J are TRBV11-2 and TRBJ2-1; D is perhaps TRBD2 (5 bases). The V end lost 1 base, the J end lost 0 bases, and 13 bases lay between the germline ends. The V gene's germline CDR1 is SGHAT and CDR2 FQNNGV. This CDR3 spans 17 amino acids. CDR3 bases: TGTGCCAGCAGCTTAGGCCAACTTGGGAGCTCCTACAATGAGCAGTTCTTC. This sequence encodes CASSLGQLGSSYNEQFF.

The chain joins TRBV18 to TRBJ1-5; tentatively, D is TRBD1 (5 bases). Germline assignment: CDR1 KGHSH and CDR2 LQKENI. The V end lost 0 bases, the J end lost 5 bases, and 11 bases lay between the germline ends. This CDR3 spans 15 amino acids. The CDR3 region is CASSPPIGEDQPQHF. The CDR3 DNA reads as TGTGCCAGCTCACCACCGATAGGGGAGGATCAGCCCCAGCATTTT.

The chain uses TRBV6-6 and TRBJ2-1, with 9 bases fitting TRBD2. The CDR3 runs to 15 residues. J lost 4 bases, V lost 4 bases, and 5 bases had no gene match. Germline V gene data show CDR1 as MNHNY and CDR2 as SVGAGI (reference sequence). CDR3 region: CASSFGGGVYNEQFF. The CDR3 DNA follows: TGTGCCAGCAGTTTCGGCGGGGGGGTGTACAATGAGCAGTTCTTC.

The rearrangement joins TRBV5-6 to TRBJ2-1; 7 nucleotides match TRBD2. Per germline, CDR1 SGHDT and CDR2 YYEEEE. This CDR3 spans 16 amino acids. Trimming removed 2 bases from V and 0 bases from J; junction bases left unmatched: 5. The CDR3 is CASSFPRGSSYNEQFF. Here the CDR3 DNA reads TGTGCCAGCAGCTTCCCGCGGGGGAGCTCCTACAATGAGCAGTTCTTC.

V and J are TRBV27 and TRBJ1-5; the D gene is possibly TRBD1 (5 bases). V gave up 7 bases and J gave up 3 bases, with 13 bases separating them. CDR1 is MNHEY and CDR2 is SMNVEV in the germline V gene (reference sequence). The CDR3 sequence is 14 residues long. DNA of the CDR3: TGTGCCAGCACCCCGGCAGGGATCAATCAGCCCCAGCATTTT. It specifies CASTPAGINQPQHF.

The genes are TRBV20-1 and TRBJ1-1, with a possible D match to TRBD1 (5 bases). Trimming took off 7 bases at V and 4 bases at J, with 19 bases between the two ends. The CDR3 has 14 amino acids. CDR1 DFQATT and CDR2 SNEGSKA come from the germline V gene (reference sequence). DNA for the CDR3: TGCAGTGTCTCACCCGGCAGGGTCGGCACTGAAGCTTTCTTT. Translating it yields CSVSPGRVGTEAFF.